This section outlines one T cell receptor beta chain sequence together with its context. This entry belongs to a study of blood T cell repertoires in COVID-19. Authors' data handling: Scientists estimated how many nucleated cells there were by amplifying reference gene primers. Clones were sequenced by immunoSEQ multiplex PCR, and TCRdb holds only the in-frame ones, with some missing. V and J calls and clone size are copied from that table; D and trimming were computed from the DNA. The sample holds some 150,000 clones, roughly 90% seen once. CDR1 SEHNR and CDR2 FQNEAQ come from the germline V gene (reference sequence). Trimming pared 5 bases from V and 5 bases from J, leaving 15 bases between. This CDR3 has 14 amino acids. Ages ranged from about 18 to 89 years, with residence in under 25 US areas. Membership in each cohort depended on participant-reported clinical history.

The J gene is TRBJ1-1, the V gene TRBV7-9; D is possibly TRBD1 (5 bases). This receptor was identified in a woman younger than 30 who had recovered from COVID-19. Sequencing was performed on PBMCs or T cells enriched from blood (not recorded which). This chain's CDR3 is CASSRGGGGTEAFF. DNA of the CDR3: TGTGCCAGCAGCCGAGGTGGGGGAGGTACTGAAGCTTTCTTT.